A single sample is the source of the 11 T cell receptor beta chains below, sequenced in a study of blood T cell repertoires in COVID-19. Measured with immunoSEQ multiplex PCR; TCRdb has only the in-frame clones, and not every one. The repertoire includes about 180,000 clones, roughly three quarters of them detected once, and about an eighth sits in the top ten. The sample taken for sequencing was PBMCs or T cells enriched from blood (not recorded which). Every receptor here comes from a man aged 55 to 69 who had been exposed to COVID-19.

This clone came up a few times. V is TRBV6-5 and J is TRBJ2-3; 10 bases map to TRBD2. The trim removed 0 bases at V and 5 bases at J, leaving 5 bases unmatched. CDR3 length equals 16 residues. Per the germline V gene, CDR1 is MNHEY and CDR2 is SVGAGI. DNA of the CDR3: TGTGCCAGCAGTTACTCCTTAGCGGGAGGTGAAGATACGCAGTATTTT. Translating gives CASSYSLAGGEDTQYF.

V is TRBV5-1 and J is TRBJ1-2; 7 bases align to TRBD1. Unmatched junction bases numbered 6, after V lost 4 bases and J lost 3 bases. CDR1 and CDR2 (germline): SGHRS, YFSETQ. CDR3 length: 14 residues. The CDR3 nucleotides read TGCGCCAGCAGCGTCGGGACAGCCGACTATGGCTACACCTTC. Residues: CASSVGTADYGYTF.

The rearrangement links TRBV7-2 to TRBJ2-1; D perhaps matches TRBD2 (7 bases). Trimming took 4 bases from V and 6 from J, leaving 19 bases between them. In germline, CDR1 is SGHTA, CDR2 FQGNSA. The CDR3 spans 16 residues. The CDR3 DNA reads TGTGCCAGCAGCTCGCTAAAGAGGGGGGGTACCAATGAGCAGTTCTTC. The encoded protein is CASSSLKRGGTNEQFF.

J is TRBJ2-1 and V is TRBV7-2; the match to TRBD2 covers 14 bases. Germline lookup yields CDR1 SGHTA and CDR2 FQGNSA. The CDR3 contains 16 residues. The trim removed 1 base at V and 8 bases at J, leaving 4 bases unmatched. The CDR3 loop reads CASSLVGTSGSDEQFF. Here the CDR3 DNA reads TGTGCCAGCAGCTTAGTCGGGACTAGCGGGAGCGATGAGCAGTTCTTC. Drawing the rest from reference TRBV7-2 and TRBJ2-1, the complete variable domain is GAGVSQSPSNKVTEKGKDVELRCDPISGHTALYWYRQSLGQGLEFLIYFQGNSAPDKSGLPSDRFSAERTGGSVSTLTIQRTQQEDSAVYLCASSLVGTSGSDEQFFGPGTRLTVL.

The V call is TRBV7-6, the J call TRBJ2-7; 9 bases fit TRBD2. The CDR3 is 18 amino acids. V shed 5 bases, J shed 3 bases, and the junction held 17 bases outside the gene matches. Looked up from germline, CDR1 is SGHVS and CDR2 is FNYEAQ. CDR3 sequence: CASSHSGTSSFGGYEQYF. CDR3 nucleotide sequence: TGTGCCAGCAGCCACTCCGGGACTAGCAGTTTCGGCGGCTACGAGCAGTACTTC.

This sequence joins TRBV30 and TRBJ1-1; the D is unclear. The CDR3 is 13 residues long. The germline V gene has CDR1 GTSNPN and CDR2 SVGIG (reference sequence). V lost 1 base and J lost 3, with 9 bases in between. The CDR3 is CAWSAAGYTEAFF. CDR3 in DNA: TGTGCCTGGAGTGCGGCGGGGTACACTGAAGCTTTCTTT.

The V gene is TRBV2, the J gene TRBJ2-1; TRBD2 matches 9 bases. Germline assignment: CDR1 SNHLY and CDR2 FYNNEI. The CDR3 runs to 16 residues. Unmatched junction bases numbered 9, after V lost 5 bases and J lost 4 bases. The DNA for the CDR3 is TGTGCCAGCAGTCCCCCCGGCGGGAGGGGATACAATGAGCAGTTCTTC. Amino acid sequence: CASSPPGGRGYNEQFF.

The chain employs TRBV12-3 or TRBV12-4 and TRBJ2-7; D not resolved. V lost 3 bases, J lost 5 bases, and 8 bases lay in between. The CDR3 has 12 residues. CDR3 sequence reads: CASSFRGDEQYF. The DNA for the CDR3 is TGTGCCAGCAGTTTCAGAGGCGACGAGCAGTACTTC.

The rearrangement links TRBV6-5 to TRBJ2-2; tentatively, D is TRBD2 (5 bases). Trimming removed 8 bases from V and 9 bases from J, with 10 bases in between. This CDR3 has 11 residues. Germline loops: CDR1 MNHEY, CDR2 SVGAGI. CDR3 protein: CASGETRELFF. CDR3 sequence (DNA): TGTGCCAGCGGGGAGACCCGGGAGCTGTTTTTT.

The rearrangement uses TRBV27 and TRBJ1-2; no definite D call. The CDR3 covers 14 residues. The germline V gene encodes CDR1 MNHEY and CDR2 SMNVEV (reference sequence). V was cut by 6 bases and J by 6 bases, with 17 bases left in between. In DNA form, the CDR3 reads TGTGCCAGCAGGGAGGGCTACGGGCGGAATGGCTACACCTTC. It translates to CASREGYGRNGYTF.

V gene TRBV24-1 combines with J gene TRBJ1-4; 8 nucleotides align to TRBD1. The germline gives CDR1 KGHDR, CDR2 SFDVKD. V lost 7 bases and J lost 2; bases outside the gene matches: 8. This CDR3 spans 16 amino acids. The CDR3 spells CATSPGGSGTNEKLFF. CDR3 nucleotides: TGTGCCACCAGCCCAGGGGGCTCAGGGACTAATGAAAAACTGTTTTTT.